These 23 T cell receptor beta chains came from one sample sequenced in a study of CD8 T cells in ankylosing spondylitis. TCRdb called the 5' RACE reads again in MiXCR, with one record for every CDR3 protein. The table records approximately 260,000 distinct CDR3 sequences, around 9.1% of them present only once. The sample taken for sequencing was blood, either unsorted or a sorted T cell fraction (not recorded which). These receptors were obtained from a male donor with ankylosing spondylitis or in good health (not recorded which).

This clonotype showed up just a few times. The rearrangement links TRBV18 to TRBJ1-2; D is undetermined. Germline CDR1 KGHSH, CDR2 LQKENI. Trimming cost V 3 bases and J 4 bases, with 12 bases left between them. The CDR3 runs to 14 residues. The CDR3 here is CASSPGGNAYGYTF. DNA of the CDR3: TGTGCCAGCTCACCTGGAGGGAACGCCTATGGCTACACCTTC.

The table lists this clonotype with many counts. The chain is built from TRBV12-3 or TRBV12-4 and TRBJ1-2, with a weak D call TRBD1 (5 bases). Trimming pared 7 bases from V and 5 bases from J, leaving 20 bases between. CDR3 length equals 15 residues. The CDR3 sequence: CASNTRPGGKYGYTF. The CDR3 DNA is TGTGCCAGCAATACCCGTCCCGGGGGAAAGTATGGCTACACCTTC.

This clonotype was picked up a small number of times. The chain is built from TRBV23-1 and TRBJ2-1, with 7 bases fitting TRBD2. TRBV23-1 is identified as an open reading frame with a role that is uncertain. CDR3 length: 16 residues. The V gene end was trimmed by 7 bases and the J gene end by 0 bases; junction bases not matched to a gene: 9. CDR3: CASTPVGRVSYNEQFF. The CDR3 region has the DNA TGCGCCAGCACCCCAGTTGGGAGGGTCTCCTACAATGAGCAGTTCTTC.

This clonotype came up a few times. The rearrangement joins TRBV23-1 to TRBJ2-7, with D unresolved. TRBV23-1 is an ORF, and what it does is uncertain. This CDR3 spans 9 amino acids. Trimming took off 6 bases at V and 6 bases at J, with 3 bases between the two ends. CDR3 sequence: CASRGEQYF. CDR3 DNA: TGCGCCAGCAGGGGCGAGCAGTACTTC.

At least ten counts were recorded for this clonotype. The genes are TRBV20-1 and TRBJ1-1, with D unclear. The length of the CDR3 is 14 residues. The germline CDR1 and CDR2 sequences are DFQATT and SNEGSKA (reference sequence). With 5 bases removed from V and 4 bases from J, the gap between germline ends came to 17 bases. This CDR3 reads CSAFQVIASTEAFF. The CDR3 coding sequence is TGCAGTGCTTTTCAAGTTATTGCGAGCACTGAAGCTTTCTTT.

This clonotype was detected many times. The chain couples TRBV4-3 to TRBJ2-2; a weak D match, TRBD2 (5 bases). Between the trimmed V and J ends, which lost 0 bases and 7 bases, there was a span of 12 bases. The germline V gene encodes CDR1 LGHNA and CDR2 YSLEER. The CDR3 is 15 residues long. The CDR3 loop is CASSQERGLSGELFF. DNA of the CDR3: TGCGCCAGCAGCCAAGAAAGAGGACTTAGCGGGGAGCTGTTTTTT.

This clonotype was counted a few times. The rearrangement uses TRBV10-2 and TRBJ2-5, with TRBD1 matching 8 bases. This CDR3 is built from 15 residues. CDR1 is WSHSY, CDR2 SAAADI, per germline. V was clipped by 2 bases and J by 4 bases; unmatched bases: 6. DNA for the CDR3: TGCGCCAGCAGTGAGACCCGGACAGGGTTAGAGACCCAGTACTTC. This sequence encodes CASSETRTGLETQYF.

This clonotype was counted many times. CDR3 region: CSASIRGRGEQYF. In DNA, the CDR3 is TGCAGTGCTAGTATCAGGGGAAGGGGCGAGCAGTACTTC. This chain links TRBV20-1 with TRBJ2-7; tentatively, D is TRBD1 (6 bases). The CDR3 loop spans 13 amino acids. V was cut by 3 bases and J by 6 bases, with 15 bases left in between. Germline V gene lookup returns CDR1 DFQATT and CDR2 SNEGSKA (reference sequence).

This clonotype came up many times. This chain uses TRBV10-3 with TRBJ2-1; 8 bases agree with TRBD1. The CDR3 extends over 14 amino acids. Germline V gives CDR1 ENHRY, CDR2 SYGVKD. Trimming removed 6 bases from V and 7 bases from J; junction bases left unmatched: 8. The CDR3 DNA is TGTGCCATCAGCCAAAGGACAGGGCATAATGAGCAGTTCTTC. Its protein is CAISQRTGHNEQFF.

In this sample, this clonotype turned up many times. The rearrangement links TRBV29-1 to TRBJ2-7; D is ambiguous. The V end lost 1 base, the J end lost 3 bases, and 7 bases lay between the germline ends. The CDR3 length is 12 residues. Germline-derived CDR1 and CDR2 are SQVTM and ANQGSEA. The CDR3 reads CSVEGLSYEQYF. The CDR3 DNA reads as TGCAGCGTTGAAGGGTTGAGCTACGAGCAGTACTTC.

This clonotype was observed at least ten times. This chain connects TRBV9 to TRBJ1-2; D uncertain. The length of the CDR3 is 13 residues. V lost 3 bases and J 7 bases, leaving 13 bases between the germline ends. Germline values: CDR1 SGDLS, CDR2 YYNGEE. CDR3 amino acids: CASSGASEAGYTF. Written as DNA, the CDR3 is TGTGCCAGCAGCGGGGCCTCGGAGGCTGGCTACACCTTC.

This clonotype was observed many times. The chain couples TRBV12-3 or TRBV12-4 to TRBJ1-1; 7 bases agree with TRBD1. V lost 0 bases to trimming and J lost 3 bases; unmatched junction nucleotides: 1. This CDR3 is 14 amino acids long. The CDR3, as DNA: TGTGCCAGCAGTTTAGCAGACAGGGACACTGAAGCTTTCTTT. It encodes CASSLADRDTEAFF.

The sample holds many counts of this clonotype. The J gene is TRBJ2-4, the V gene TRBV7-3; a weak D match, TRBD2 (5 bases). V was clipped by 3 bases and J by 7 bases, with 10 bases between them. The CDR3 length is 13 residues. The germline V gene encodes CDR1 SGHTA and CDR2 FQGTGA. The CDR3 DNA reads TGTGCCAGCAGCTTGGAGCGGATGAACATTCAGTACTTC. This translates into CASSLERMNIQYF.

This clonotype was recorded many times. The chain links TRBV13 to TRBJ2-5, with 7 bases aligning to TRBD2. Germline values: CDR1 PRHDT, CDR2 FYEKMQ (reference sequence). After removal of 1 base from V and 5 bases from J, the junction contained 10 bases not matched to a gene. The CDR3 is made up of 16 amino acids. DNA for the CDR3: TGTGCCAGCAGCTTAGTTAGTTCGGGGGGACGGGAGACCCAGTACTTC. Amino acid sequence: CASSLVSSGGRETQYF.

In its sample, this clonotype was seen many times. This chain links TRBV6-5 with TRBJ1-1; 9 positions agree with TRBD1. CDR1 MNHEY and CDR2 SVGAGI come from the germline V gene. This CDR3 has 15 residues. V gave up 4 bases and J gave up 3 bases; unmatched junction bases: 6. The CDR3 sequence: CASSSLRDRDTEAFF. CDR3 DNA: TGTGCCAGCAGTTCCCTCCGGGACAGGGACACTGAAGCTTTCTTT.

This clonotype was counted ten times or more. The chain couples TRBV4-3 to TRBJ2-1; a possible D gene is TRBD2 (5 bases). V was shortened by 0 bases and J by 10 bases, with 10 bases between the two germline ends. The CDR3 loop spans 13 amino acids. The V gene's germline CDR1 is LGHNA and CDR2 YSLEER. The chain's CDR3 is CASSQDTAAEQFF. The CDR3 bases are TGCGCCAGCAGCCAAGATACAGCGGCGGAGCAGTTCTTC.

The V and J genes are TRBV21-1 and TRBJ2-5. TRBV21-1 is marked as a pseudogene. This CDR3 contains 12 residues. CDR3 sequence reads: CASSKSLETQYF. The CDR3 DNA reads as TGTGCCAGCAGCAAAAGTCTGGAGACCCAGTACTTC.

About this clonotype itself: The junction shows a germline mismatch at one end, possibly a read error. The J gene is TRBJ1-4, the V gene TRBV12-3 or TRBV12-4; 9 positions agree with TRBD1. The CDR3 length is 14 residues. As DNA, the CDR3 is TGTGCCAGCAGTCTGGGACAGGGAAATGGAAAACTGTTTTTT. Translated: CASSLGQGNGKLFF.

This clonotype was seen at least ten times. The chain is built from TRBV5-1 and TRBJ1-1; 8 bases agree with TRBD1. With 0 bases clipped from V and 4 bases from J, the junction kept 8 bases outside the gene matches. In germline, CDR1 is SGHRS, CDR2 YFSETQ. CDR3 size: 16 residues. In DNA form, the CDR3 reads TGCGCCAGCAGCTTGGATCCCACAGGGGGAACCACTGAAGCTTTCTTT. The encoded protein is CASSLDPTGGTTEAFF.

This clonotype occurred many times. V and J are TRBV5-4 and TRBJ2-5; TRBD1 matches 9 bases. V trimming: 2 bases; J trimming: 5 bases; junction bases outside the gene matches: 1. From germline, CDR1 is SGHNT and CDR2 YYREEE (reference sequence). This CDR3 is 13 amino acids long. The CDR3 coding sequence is TGTGCCAGCAGCTTACAGGGGGCTGAGACCCAGTACTTC. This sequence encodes CASSLQGAETQYF.

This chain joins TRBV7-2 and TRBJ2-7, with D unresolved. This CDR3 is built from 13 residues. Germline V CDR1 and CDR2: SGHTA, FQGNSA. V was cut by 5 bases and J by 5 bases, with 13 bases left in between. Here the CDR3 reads CASSGVPGDEQYF. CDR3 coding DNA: TGTGCCAGCAGCGGCGTGCCTGGGGACGAGCAGTACTTC.

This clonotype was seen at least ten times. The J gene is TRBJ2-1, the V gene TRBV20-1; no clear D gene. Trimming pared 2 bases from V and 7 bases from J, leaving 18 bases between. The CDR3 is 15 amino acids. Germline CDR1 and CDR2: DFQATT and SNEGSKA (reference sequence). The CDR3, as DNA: TGCAGTGCTAGATTGGGCCCGCAAGCCAGGAATGAGCAGTTCTTC. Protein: CSARLGPQARNEQFF.

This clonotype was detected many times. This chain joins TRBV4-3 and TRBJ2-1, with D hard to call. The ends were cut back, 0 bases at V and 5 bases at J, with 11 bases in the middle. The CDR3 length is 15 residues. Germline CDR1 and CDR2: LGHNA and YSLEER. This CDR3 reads CASSQDTPGDNEQFF. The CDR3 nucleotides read TGCGCCAGCAGCCAAGATACCCCTGGAGACAATGAGCAGTTCTTC.